One sample yielded the 18 T cell receptor beta chains listed below, sequenced in a study of OX40 agonist ivuxolimab in advanced cancers. Method: immunoSEQ multiplex PCR; TCRdb's copy keeps in-frame clones and lacks some. Of about 77,000 clones listed, approximately 84% are singletons. The sequencing used CD4+ or CD8+ T cells sorted from blood, collected in a trial of the OX40 agonist ivuxolimab. The source of these receptors is an adult with an advanced solid tumor such as melanoma, head and neck, liver or kidney cancer.

This clone was observed a single time. V and J are TRBV6-5 and TRBJ1-1; D gene unclear. Germline V gives CDR1 MNHEY, CDR2 SVGAGI. The CDR3 extends over 14 amino acids. V was trimmed by 6 bases and J by 6 bases, leaving 17 bases between them. The CDR3 sequence: CASSLLGLGSEAFF. The DNA of the CDR3 is TGTGCCAGCAGCCTACTGGGGTTGGGTTCTGAAGCTTTCTTT.

This chain connects TRBV6-1 to TRBJ2-1; D is uncertain. This CDR3 region has 17 residues. Between the trimmed V and J ends, which lost 1 base and 9 bases, there was a span of 22 bases. Germline CDR1 is MNHNS and CDR2 is SASEGT. CDR3 bases: TGTGCCAGCAGTGAAGTTCGGGTTTGGGCCCCCTGGGGTGAGCAGTTCTTC. This encodes CASSEVRVWAPWGEQFF.

V usage is TRBV7-9 and J usage is TRBJ1-6; 7 nucleotides align to TRBD1. V shed 5 bases and J 6 bases; nucleotides not matched to a gene: 4. Germline values: CDR1 SEHNR, CDR2 FQNEAQ (reference sequence). This CDR3 spans 14 amino acids. CDR3 coding DNA: TGTGCCAGCAGCCGGGACAGTTCTAATTCACCCCTCCACTTT. Its protein is CASSRDSSNSPLHF.

The chain has TRBV5-4 and TRBJ1-2; D might be TRBD1 (5 bases). Germline values: CDR1 SGHNT, CDR2 YYREEE (reference sequence). V was shortened by 4 bases and J by 5 bases, with 12 bases between the two germline ends. CDR3 length: 13 residues. CDR3 nucleotides: TGTGCCAGCAGCCAGGGAGGGCTTTATGGCTACACCTTC. It yields the protein CASSQGGLYGYTF. The variable domain in full, completed from reference TRBV5-4 and TRBJ1-2, reads ETGVTQSPTHLIKTRGQQVTLRCSSQSGHNTVSWYQQALGQGPQFIFQYYREEENGRGNFPPRFSGLQFPNYSSELNVNALELDDSALYLCASSQGGLYGYTFGSGTRLTVV.

This clone is a singleton in its sample. V and J are TRBV11-2 and TRBJ2-1; 8 nucleotides align to TRBD1. Germline CDR1 SGHAT, CDR2 FQNNGV. Trimming removed 5 bases from V and 7 bases from J; junction bases left unmatched: 13. CDR3 length equals 16 residues. CDR3 nucleotides: TGTGCCAGCAGCCACAGAACAGGGGGTTTCTGGAATGAGCAGTTCTTC. Translation gives CASSHRTGGFWNEQFF. The whole variable domain, remainder taken from reference TRBV11-2 and TRBJ2-1, is EAGVAQSPRYKIIEKRQSVAFWCNPISGHATLYWYQQILGQGPKLLIQFQNNGVVDDSQLPKDRFSAERLKGVDSTLKIQPAKLEDSAVYLCASSHRTGGFWNEQFFGPGTRLTVL.

The gene calls are TRBV5-1 and TRBJ2-3; 10 positions match TRBD2. This CDR3 has 18 amino acids. After removal of 0 bases from V and 0 bases from J, the junction contained 7 bases not matched to a gene. CDR1 is SGHRS, CDR2 YFSETQ, per germline. In DNA, the CDR3 is TGCGCCAGCAGCTTGGGTCGGCGGACTAGCGGTAGCACAGATACGCAGTATTTT. Protein sequence: CASSLGRRTSGSTDTQYF.

J is TRBJ1-2 and V is TRBV5-5, with D perhaps matching TRBD1 (6 bases). Trimming took off 6 bases at V and 5 bases at J, with 20 bases between the two ends. Germline loops: CDR1 SGHKS, CDR2 YYEKEE (reference sequence). The CDR3 consists of 15 residues. CDR3 sequence: CASNQGGGIPYGYTF. The CDR3 bases are TGTGCCAGCAACCAAGGAGGGGGAATCCCGTATGGCTACACCTTC.

The genes are TRBV4-2 and TRBJ1-1; D is uncertain. This CDR3 has 14 residues. The germline gives CDR1 LGHNA, CDR2 YNFKEQ. Trimming stripped 5 bases from V and 3 bases from J, with 13 bases between. CDR3 amino acids: CASSLEAGYTEAFF. The DNA for the CDR3 is TGTGCCAGCAGCTTGGAAGCAGGTTACACTGAAGCTTTCTTT.

The chain is built from TRBV11-2 and TRBJ2-4; D possibly uses TRBD1 or TRBD2 (5 bases each). This CDR3 region has 13 residues. Trimming left V 1 base short and J 10 bases short, with 11 bases between. Per germline, CDR1 SGHAT and CDR2 FQNNGV. CDR3 region: CASSLGGPRIQYF. CDR3 sequence (DNA): TGTGCCAGCAGCTTAGGGGGACCGCGGATTCAGTACTTC.

The genes are TRBV18 and TRBJ2-7, with D maybe TRBD1 (6 bases). Germline CDR1 KGHSH, CDR2 LQKENI. This CDR3 is 13 amino acids long. V gave up 2 bases and J gave up 1 base, with 6 bases separating them. The CDR3 DNA is TGTGCCAGCTCACCAACAGGGTCCTACGAGCAGTACTTC. Residues: CASSPTGSYEQYF.

V gene TRBV5-4 combines with J gene TRBJ2-5; D is uncertain. Trimming took 7 bases from V and 3 from J, leaving 7 bases between them. The CDR3 consists of 11 residues. The germline gives CDR1 SGHNT, CDR2 YYREEE (reference sequence). CDR3 sequence reads: CASGPKETQYF. The CDR3 DNA is TGTGCCAGCGGGCCAAAAGAGACCCAGTACTTC.

The chain recombines TRBV18 with TRBJ2-5; D might be TRBD2 (6 bases). The CDR3 loop spans 13 amino acids. From germline, CDR1 is KGHSH and CDR2 LQKENI. Trimming took 3 bases from V and 2 from J, leaving 7 bases between them. CDR3 sequence reads: CASSPGTQETQYF. The DNA for the CDR3 is TGTGCCAGCTCACCGGGGACTCAAGAGACCCAGTACTTC.

The chain uses TRBV6-5 and TRBJ1-1; the match to TRBD1 covers 8 bases. This CDR3 has 13 amino acids. CDR1 and CDR2 from the germline V gene are MNHEY and SVGAGI. Trimming removed 6 bases from V and 2 bases from J; junction bases left unmatched: 2. CDR3 DNA sequence: TGTGCCAGCAGGGACAGGGAAAACACTGAAGCTTTCTTT. Translating it yields CASRDRENTEAFF.

In nucleotides, the CDR3 is TGTGCCAGCAGCTACCGAGGAAGTAGCGGGTCAAACATTCAGTACTTC. This translates into CASSYRGSSGSNIQYF. V and J are TRBV7-2 and TRBJ2-4; TRBD2 matches 7 bases. Germline V CDR1 and CDR2: SGHTA, FQGNSA. This CDR3 comprises 16 residues. V was pared by 4 bases and J by 6 bases, with 12 bases of the junction left unmatched.

V and J are TRBV6-6 and TRBJ1-1; D is unclear. In germline, CDR1 is MNHNY, CDR2 SVGAGI (reference sequence). V was shortened by 11 bases and J by 0 bases, with 16 bases between the two germline ends. The CDR3 runs to 14 residues. The CDR3: CAVISPGMNTEAFF. The CDR3 DNA reads as TGTGCCGTCATATCGCCAGGCATGAACACTGAAGCTTTCTTT.

As concerns this clone: Given a much more abundant clone one base away, this may be a read error. As DNA, the CDR3 is TGTGCCGGCAGCTTAGCGCTGGGGTTCTATGGCTACACCTTC. It is translated as CAGSLALGFYGYTF. This sequence joins TRBV7-3 and TRBJ1-2; D gene unclear. The CDR3 runs to 14 residues. The germline CDR1 and CDR2 sequences are SGHTA and FQGTGA.

CDR3 sequence reads: CASSISRDRAYGYTF. CDR3 sequence (DNA): TGTGCCAGCAGTATAAGCCGGGACAGGGCGTATGGCTACACCTTC. V gene TRBV28 combines with J gene TRBJ1-2; 9 nucleotides line up with TRBD1. With V trimmed by 5 bases and J by 5 bases, 9 bases remained unmatched. This CDR3 comprises 15 residues. Looked up from germline, CDR1 is MDHEN and CDR2 is SYDVKM.

V and J are TRBV6-5 and TRBJ1-2, with D unclear. This CDR3 comprises 14 residues. Germline lookup yields CDR1 MNHEY and CDR2 SVGAGI. Deletions cut 5 bases from V and 7 bases from J, with 17 bases between. The CDR3 sequence: CASSGIDYWGGYTF. As DNA, the CDR3 is TGTGCCAGCAGTGGTATCGATTATTGGGGTGGCTACACCTTC.